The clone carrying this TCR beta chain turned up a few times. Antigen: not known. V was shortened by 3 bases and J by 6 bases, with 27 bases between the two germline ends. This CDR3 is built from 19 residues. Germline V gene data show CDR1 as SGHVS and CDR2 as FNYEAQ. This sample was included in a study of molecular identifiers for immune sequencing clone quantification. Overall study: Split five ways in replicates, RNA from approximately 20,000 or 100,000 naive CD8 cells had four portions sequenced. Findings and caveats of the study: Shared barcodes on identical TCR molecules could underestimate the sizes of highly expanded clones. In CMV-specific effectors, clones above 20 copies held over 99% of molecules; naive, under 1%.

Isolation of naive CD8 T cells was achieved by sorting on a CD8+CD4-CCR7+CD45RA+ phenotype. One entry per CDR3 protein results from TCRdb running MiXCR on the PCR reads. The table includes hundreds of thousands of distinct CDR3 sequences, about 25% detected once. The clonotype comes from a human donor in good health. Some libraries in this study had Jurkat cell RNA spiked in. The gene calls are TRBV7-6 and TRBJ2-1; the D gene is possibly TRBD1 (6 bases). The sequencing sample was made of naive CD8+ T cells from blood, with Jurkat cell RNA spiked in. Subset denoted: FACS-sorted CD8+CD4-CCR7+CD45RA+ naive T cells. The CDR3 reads CASSFTTTHPGQKFNEQFF. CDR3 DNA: TGTGCCAGCAGCTTTACAACCACCCACCCGGGACAAAAGTTCAATGAGCAGTTCTTC.